This TCR beta chain derives from a study of T cells of healthy individuals. In germline, CDR1 is SGHTA, CDR2 FQGTGA. CDR3 length: 15 residues. The V gene lost 3 bases and the J gene lost 8 bases, with 16 bases spanning the gap. TCRdb re-called the 5' RACE reads with MiXCR, one entry per CDR3 protein. Altogether around 63,000 distinct CDR3 sequences are present, roughly 17% being singletons, with the ten largest covering around 4.6%. The origin of this receptor is a human donor in good health. The V call is TRBV7-3, the J call TRBJ2-2; D gene uncertain. CDR3 loop: CASSLSPETRGELFF. CDR3 in DNA: TGTGCCAGCAGCTTGTCTCCAGAGACAAGGGGGGAGCTGTTTTTT.